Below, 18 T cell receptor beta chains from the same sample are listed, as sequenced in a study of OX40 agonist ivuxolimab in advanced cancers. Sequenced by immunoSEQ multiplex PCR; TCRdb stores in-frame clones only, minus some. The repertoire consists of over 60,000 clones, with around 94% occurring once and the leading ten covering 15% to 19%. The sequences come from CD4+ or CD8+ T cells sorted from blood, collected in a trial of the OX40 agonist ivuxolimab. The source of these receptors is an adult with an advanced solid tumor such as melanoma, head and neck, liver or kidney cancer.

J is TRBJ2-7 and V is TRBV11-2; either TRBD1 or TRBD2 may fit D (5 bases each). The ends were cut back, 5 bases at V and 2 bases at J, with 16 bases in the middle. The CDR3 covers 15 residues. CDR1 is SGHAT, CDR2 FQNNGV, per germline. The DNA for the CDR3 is TGTGCCAGCAGCCTTTCCACAGGAGGTACCTACGAGCAGTACTTC. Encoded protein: CASSLSTGGTYEQYF.

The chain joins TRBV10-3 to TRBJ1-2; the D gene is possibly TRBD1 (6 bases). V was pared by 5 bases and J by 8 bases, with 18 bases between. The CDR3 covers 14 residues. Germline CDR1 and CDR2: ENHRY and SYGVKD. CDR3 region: CAISPGQGIWGYTF. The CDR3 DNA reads TGTGCCATCAGTCCCGGGCAGGGGATATGGGGCTACACCTTC.

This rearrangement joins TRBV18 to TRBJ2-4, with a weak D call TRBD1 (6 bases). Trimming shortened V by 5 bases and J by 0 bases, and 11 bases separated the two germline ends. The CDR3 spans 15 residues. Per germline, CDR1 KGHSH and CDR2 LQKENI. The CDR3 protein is CASSGTGLAKNIQYF. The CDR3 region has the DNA TGTGCCAGCTCAGGTACAGGGTTAGCCAAAAACATTCAGTACTTC.

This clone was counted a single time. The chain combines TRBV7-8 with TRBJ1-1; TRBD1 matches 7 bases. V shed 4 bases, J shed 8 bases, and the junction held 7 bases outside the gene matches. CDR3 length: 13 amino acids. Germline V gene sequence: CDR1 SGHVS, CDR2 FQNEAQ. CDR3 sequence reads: CASSSGTALEAFF. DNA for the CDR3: TGTGCCAGCAGCTCCGGGACAGCCTTGGAAGCTTTCTTT.

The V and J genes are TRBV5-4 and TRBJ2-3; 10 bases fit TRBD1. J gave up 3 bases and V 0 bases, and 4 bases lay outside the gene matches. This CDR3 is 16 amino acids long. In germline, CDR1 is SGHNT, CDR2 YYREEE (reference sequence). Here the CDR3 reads CASSLERDRGTDTQYF. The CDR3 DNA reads TGTGCCAGCAGCTTGGAACGGGACAGGGGAACAGATACGCAGTATTTT.

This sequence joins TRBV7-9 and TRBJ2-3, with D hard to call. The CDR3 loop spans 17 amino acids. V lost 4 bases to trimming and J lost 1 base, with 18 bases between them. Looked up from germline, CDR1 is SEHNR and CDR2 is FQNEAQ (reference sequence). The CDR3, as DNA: TGTGCCAGCAGCTCGTCACAGAAGGGCCCACGCACAGATACGCAGTATTTT. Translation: CASSSSQKGPRTDTQYF.

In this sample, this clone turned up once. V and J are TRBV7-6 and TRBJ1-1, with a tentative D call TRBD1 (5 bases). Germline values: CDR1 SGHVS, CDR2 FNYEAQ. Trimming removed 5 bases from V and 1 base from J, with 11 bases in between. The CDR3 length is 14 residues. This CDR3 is CASSPGSGNTEAFF. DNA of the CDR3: TGTGCCAGCAGCCCAGGGAGTGGGAACACTGAAGCTTTCTTT.

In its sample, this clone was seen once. The CDR3 is CASSSSLGQGTYSNTGELFF. CDR3 DNA: TGTGCCAGCAGTTCGTCGCTAGGGCAGGGGACCTACTCGAACACCGGGGAGCTGTTTTTT. V gene TRBV28 combines with J gene TRBJ2-2, with a possible D match to TRBD1 (6 bases). The CDR3 consists of 20 residues. Trimming cost V 4 bases and J 0 bases, with 24 bases left between them. Per the germline V gene, CDR1 is MDHEN and CDR2 is SYDVKM.

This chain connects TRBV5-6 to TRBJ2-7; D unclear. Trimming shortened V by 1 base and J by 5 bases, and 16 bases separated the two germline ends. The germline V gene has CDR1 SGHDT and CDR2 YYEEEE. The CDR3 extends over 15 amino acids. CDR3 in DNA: TGTGCCAGCAGCTTGACGACCTCCCCCCGGGACGAGCAGTACTTC. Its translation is CASSLTTSPRDEQYF.

CDR3 in DNA: TGCGCCAGCAGCTTGAGTCTAGCGGAGAGCTCCTACAATGAGCAGTTCTTC. Translated, it gives CASSLSLAESSYNEQFF. This chain links TRBV5-1 with TRBJ2-1, with 7 bases that match TRBD2. Germline V gene data show CDR1 as SGHRS and CDR2 as YFSETQ. V lost 1 base, J lost 0 bases, and 7 bases stayed unmatched. The CDR3 has 17 residues.

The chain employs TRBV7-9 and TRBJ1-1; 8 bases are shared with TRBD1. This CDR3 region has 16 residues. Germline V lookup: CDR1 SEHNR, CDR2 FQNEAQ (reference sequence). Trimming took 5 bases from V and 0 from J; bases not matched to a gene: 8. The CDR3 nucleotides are TGTGCCAGCAGCCCCCGACAGGGGCGAATGAACACTGAAGCTTTCTTT. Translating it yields CASSPRQGRMNTEAFF.

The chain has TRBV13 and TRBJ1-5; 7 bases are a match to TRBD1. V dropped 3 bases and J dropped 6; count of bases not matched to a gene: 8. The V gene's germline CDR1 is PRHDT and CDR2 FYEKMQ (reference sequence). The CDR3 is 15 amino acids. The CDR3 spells CASSFGTAGGQPQHF. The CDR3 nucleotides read TGTGCCAGCAGCTTTGGGACAGCGGGCGGTCAGCCCCAGCATTTT.

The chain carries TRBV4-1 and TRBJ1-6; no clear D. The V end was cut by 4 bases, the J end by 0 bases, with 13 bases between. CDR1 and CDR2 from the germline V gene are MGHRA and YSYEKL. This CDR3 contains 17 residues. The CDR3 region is CASSPQAGSSYNSPLHF. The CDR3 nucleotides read TGCGCCAGCAGCCCTCAGGCGGGGAGCTCCTATAATTCACCCCTCCACTTT.

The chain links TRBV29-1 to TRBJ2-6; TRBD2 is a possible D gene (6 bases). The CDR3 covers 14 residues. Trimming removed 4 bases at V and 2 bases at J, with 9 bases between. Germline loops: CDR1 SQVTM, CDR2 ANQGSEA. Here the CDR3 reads CSVAGVPGANVLTF. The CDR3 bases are TGCAGCGTTGCGGGGGTCCCTGGGGCCAACGTCCTGACTTTC.

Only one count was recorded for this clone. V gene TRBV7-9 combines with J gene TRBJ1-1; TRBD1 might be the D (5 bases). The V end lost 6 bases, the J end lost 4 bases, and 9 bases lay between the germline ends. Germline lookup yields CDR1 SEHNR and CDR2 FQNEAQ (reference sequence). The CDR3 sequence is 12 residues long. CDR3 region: CASRRRGTEAFF. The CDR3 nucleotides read TGTGCCAGCAGACGTAGGGGCACTGAAGCTTTCTTT. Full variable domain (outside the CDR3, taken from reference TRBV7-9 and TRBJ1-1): DTGVSQNPRHKITKRGQNVTFRCDPISEHNRLYWYRQTLGQGPEFLTYFQNEAQLEKSRLLSDRFSAERPKGSFSTLEIQRTEQGDSAMYLCASRRRGTEAFFGQGTRLTVV.

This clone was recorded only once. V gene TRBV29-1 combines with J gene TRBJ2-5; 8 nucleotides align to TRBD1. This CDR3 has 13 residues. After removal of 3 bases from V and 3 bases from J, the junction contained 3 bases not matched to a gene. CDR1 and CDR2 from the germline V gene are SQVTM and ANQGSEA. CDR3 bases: TGCAGCGTTGATCCAGGGGGCGAAGAGACCCAGTACTTC. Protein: CSVDPGGEETQYF.

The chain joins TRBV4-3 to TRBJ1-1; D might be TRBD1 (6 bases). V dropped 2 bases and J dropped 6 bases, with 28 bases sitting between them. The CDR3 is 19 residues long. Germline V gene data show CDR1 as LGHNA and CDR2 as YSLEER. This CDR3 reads CASSQSVGGTISFSPEAFF. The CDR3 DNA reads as TGCGCCAGCAGCCAATCGGTCGGTGGGACAATTTCTTTCTCTCCTGAAGCTTTCTTT.

CDR3 bases: TGTGCCAGCAGCGTAGCGGGCAGTAGCTCCTACGAGCAGTACTTC. Translated, it gives CASSVAGSSSYEQYF. V and J are TRBV9 and TRBJ2-7; D gene ambiguous. The V and J ends lost 0 bases and 0 bases respectively, with 10 bases between them. This CDR3 spans 15 amino acids. Germline values: CDR1 SGDLS, CDR2 YYNGEE.